This T cell receptor (beta chain) is drawn from a study of blood T cell repertoires in COVID-19. Study summary: Sites across the United States, Italy and Spain contributed samples from acute and convalescent COVID-19. Sources were T cells, B-cell-depleted T cells, or PBMCs; the material itself was cDNA or gDNA.

This CDR3 region has 14 residues. V was pared by 6 bases and J by 4 bases, with 4 bases of the junction left unmatched. Germline-derived CDR1 and CDR2 are MNHEY and SVGAGI. Method: immunoSEQ multiplex PCR; TCRdb's copy keeps in-frame clones and lacks some. The sample lists around 70,000 clones; nearly 90% were seen once. J is TRBJ1-4 and V is TRBV6-5; 8 bases are a match to TRBD1. Source material: peripheral blood. This TCR derives from a man of 80 years or more with acute or convalescent COVID-19. Written as DNA, the CDR3 is TGTGCCAGCAGGACAGGGGAATTTAATGAAAAACTGTTTTTT. Translated: CASRTGEFNEKLFF.